A single T cell receptor beta chain is shown here with its context. This entry is derived from a study of blood T cell repertoires in COVID-19. Trimming took 0 bases from V and 5 from J, leaving 10 bases between them. Germline V gene data show CDR1 as MNHEY and CDR2 as SVGAGI. This CDR3 region has 14 residues. In the original workflow: Nucleated cell number was recorded as an estimate derived from reference gene primer amplification. The repertoire was sequenced with immunoSEQ multiplex PCR; TCRdb's copy has only in-frame clones and lacks some. For V, J and clone size, that table is used; D and trimming come from the DNA. The data hold 300,000 to 350,000 clones, with approximately 88% observed a single time.

Sequenced material: PBMCs or T cells enriched from blood (not recorded which). The receptor's source is a woman between 18 and 29 years old who had recovered from COVID-19. The V call is TRBV6-5, the J call TRBJ1-2; perhaps TRBD1 as D (6 bases). The CDR3 nucleotides are TGTGCCAGCAGTTACTCGACGACAGGTTATGGCTACACCTTC. This translates into CASSYSTTGYGYTF.